A single sample is the source of the 14 T cell receptor beta chains below, sequenced in a study of blood T cell repertoires in COVID-19. The data were produced by immunoSEQ multiplex PCR, yet TCRdb's version contains in-frame clones alone and is incomplete. The data show 130,000 to 150,000 clones, with 79% seen just once and over 8.5% held by the top ten. Input material: peripheral blood. These receptors were collected from a middle-aged man with active or convalescent COVID-19.

The chain joins TRBV14 to TRBJ2-5; 10 bases are a match to TRBD2. Germline V gene data show CDR1 as SGHDN and CDR2 as FVKESK. The CDR3 length is 15 residues. V gave up 4 bases and J gave up 5 bases; unmatched junction bases: 7. The CDR3 region has the DNA TGTGCCAGCAGCCTTTCGTTAGCGGGAGGTGAGACCCAGTACTTC. It translates to CASSLSLAGGETQYF. Based on the CDR3 plus reference TRBV14 and TRBJ2-5, the full variable domain is EAGVTQFPSHSVIEKGQTVTLRCDPISGHDNLYWYRRVMGKEIKFLLHFVKESKQDESGMPNNRFLAERTGGTYSTLKVQPAELEDSGVYFCASSLSLAGGETQYFGPGTRLLVL.

Here the CDR3 reads CASSQDRLVYEQFF. In nucleotides, the CDR3 is TGTGCCAGCAGCCAAGACAGGTTAGTGTATGAGCAGTTCTTC. The chain joins TRBV4-2 to TRBJ2-1; no reliable D call. Per germline, CDR1 LGHNA and CDR2 YNFKEQ. The CDR3 sequence is 14 residues long. V shed 0 bases and J shed 8 bases, with 11 bases lying between them.

The chain is built from TRBV7-3 and TRBJ2-7; possibly TRBD1 for D (6 bases). The CDR3 length is 13 residues. Trimming took 3 bases from V and 1 from J, leaving 7 bases between them. The germline gives CDR1 SGHTA, CDR2 FQGTGA. CDR3 in DNA: TGTGCCAGCAGCTTGGGGGCGTCCTACGAGCAGTACTTC. Its protein is CASSLGASYEQYF.

This clone was found once. The chain uses TRBV2 and TRBJ1-2; no reliable D call. The CDR3 has 12 residues. CDR1 SNHLY and CDR2 FYNNEI come from the germline V gene. The V end was cut by 1 base, the J end by 8 bases, with 8 bases between. The CDR3, as DNA: TGTGCCAGCAGTGAAGGGCTTATCGGCTACACCTTC. Protein sequence: CASSEGLIGYTF. The variable domain in full, completed from reference TRBV2 and TRBJ1-2, reads EPEVTQTPSHQVTQMGQEVILRCVPISNHLYFYWYRQILGQKVEFLVSFYNNEISEKSEIFDDQFSVERPDGSNFTLKIRSTKLEDSAMYFCASSEGLIGYTFGSGTRLTVV.

The CDR3 reads CASSPTGNTEAFF. The CDR3 DNA reads TGTGCCAGCAGTCCGACAGGGAACACTGAAGCTTTCTTT. The V and J genes are TRBV28 and TRBJ1-1; the D gene is possibly TRBD1 (6 bases). Germline values: CDR1 MDHEN, CDR2 SYDVKM. V lost 5 bases and J lost 1, with 8 bases in between. The CDR3 runs 13 residues.

The CDR3 DNA is TGTGCCACCAGCAGAGATCGGGGGGAGCTGTTTTTT. Its protein is CATSRDRGELFF. This chain links TRBV15 with TRBJ2-2, with unresolved D. Germline CDR1 LNHNV, CDR2 YYDKDF (reference sequence). There are 12 residues in the CDR3. With 0 bases removed from V and 8 bases from J, the gap between germline ends came to 4 bases.

CDR3 DNA: TGTGCCAGCTCACCAGGGGGACAGGGGGCTGGGGAGCAGTACTTC. Amino acid sequence: CASSPGGQGAGEQYF. The rearrangement links TRBV18 to TRBJ2-7; TRBD1 matches at 12 bases. J was trimmed by 7 bases and V by 2 bases; bases with no gene match: 6. This CDR3 has 15 amino acids. Per germline, CDR1 KGHSH and CDR2 LQKENI.

The V call is TRBV6-1, the J call TRBJ1-5, with 12 nucleotides matching TRBD1. Germline V gene sequence: CDR1 MNHNS, CDR2 SASEGT. With 4 bases clipped from V and 7 bases from J, the junction kept 8 bases outside the gene matches. The CDR3 sequence is 16 residues long. The CDR3: CASSATGTGGRQPQHF. The CDR3 DNA reads as TGTGCCAGCAGTGCGACCGGGACAGGGGGCAGGCAGCCCCAGCATTTT.

The table lists this clone with many counts. CDR3 DNA sequence: TGTGCCAGCAGCCTGGAGACACTGGGGGGTCAGCCCCAGCATTTT. It yields the protein CASSLETLGGQPQHF. This chain connects TRBV4-2 to TRBJ1-5, with D maybe TRBD1 (5 bases). Germline V CDR1 and CDR2: LGHNA, YNFKEQ. Trimming removed 4 bases at V and 6 bases at J, with 16 bases between. The CDR3 totals 15 residues.

This clone was seen a handful of times. J is TRBJ2-1 and V is TRBV19, with 8 nucleotides matching TRBD1. This CDR3 is built from 15 residues. Germline V gives CDR1 LNHDA, CDR2 SQIVND (reference sequence). J was trimmed by 8 bases and V by 5 bases; bases with no gene match: 11. CDR3 nucleotide sequence: TGTGCCAGTAGTCCCTTGGACAGGGCTAGGGATGAGCAGTTCTTC. Translating it yields CASSPLDRARDEQFF. Using reference TRBV19 and TRBJ2-1 for the parts outside the CDR3, the full variable domain is DGGITQSPKYLFRKEGQNVTLSCEQNLNHDAMYWYRQDPGQGLRLIYYSQIVNDFQKGDIAEGYSVSREKKESFPLTVTSAQKNPTAFYLCASSPLDRARDEQFFGPGTRLTVL.

The V call is TRBV27, the J call TRBJ2-5; 10 nucleotides agree with TRBD2. V lost 6 bases, J lost 10 bases, and 14 bases stayed unmatched. The CDR3 is made up of 15 amino acids. Germline-derived CDR1 and CDR2 are MNHEY and SMNVEV (reference sequence). The CDR3 loop reads CASRSSAGGPGLQYF. CDR3 DNA: TGTGCCAGCAGGAGTTCAGCGGGAGGGCCGGGGCTCCAGTACTTC.

The sample holds many counts of this clone. This chain joins TRBV7-9 and TRBJ2-1, with 8 bases matching TRBD1. CDR1 and CDR2 (germline): SEHNR, FQNEAQ (reference sequence). This CDR3 has 16 residues. The junction had 9 bases not matched to a gene; V was cut back by 6 bases and J by 2 bases. This CDR3 is CASRAPGQGTYNEQFF. Here the CDR3 DNA reads TGTGCCAGCAGAGCCCCAGGACAGGGAACCTACAATGAGCAGTTCTTC.

The chain has TRBV7-6 and TRBJ1-4; D remains ambiguous. Deletions cut 2 bases from V and 0 bases from J, with 19 bases between. The CDR3 totals 19 residues. The germline V gene encodes CDR1 SGHVS and CDR2 FNYEAQ. The CDR3 nucleotides read TGTGCCAGCAGCTTATTTGCCCCGGTCCCCGAAGCAACTAATGAAAAACTGTTTTTT. Its translation is CASSLFAPVPEATNEKLFF.

The chain combines TRBV7-3 with TRBJ2-3; 7 bases match TRBD2. Losses at the gene ends were 3 bases for V and 4 bases for J; bases not matched to a gene: 7. CDR3 size: 15 residues. CDR1 is SGHTA and CDR2 is FQGTGA in the germline V gene. Here the CDR3 reads CASSFGGRTPDTQYF. CDR3 in DNA: TGTGCCAGCAGCTTCGGCGGGAGAACTCCAGATACGCAGTATTTT.